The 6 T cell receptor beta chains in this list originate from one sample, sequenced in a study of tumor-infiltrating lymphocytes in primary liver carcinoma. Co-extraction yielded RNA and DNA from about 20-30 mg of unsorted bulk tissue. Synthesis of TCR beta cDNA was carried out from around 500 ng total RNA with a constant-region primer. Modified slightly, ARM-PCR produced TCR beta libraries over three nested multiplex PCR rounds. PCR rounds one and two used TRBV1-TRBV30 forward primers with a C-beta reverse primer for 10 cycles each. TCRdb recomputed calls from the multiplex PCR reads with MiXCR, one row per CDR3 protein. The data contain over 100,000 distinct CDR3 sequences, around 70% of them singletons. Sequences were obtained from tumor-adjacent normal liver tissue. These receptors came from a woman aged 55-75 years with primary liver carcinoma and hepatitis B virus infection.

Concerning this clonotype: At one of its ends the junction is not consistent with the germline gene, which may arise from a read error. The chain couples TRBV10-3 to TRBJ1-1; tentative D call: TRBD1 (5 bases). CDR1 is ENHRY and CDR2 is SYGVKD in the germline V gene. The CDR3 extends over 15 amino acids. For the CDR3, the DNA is TGTGCCTTCAGTGAACATGGGGCAGGGAACACTGAAGCTTTCTTT. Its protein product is CAFSEHGAGNTEAFF.

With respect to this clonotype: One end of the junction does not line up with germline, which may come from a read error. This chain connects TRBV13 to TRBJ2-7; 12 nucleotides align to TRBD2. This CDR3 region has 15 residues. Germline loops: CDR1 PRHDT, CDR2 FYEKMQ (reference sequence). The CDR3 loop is CASSSGLAGFYDQYF. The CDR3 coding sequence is TGTGCCAGTAGCTCGGGACTAGCGGGCTTCTACGACCAGTACTTC.

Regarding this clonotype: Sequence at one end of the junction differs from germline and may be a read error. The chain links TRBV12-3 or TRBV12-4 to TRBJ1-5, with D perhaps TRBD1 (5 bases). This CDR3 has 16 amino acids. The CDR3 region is CASSLTGVGGNQPHHF. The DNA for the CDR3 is TGTGCCAGCAGTTTGACGGGGGTGGGAGGGAATCAGCCCCATCATTTC.

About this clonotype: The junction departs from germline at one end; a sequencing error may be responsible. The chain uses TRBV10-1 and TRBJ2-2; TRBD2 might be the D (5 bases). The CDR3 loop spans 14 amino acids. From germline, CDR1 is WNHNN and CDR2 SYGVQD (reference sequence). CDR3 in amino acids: CASSGHAEPGELFF. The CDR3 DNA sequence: TGCGCCAGCAGTGGCCACGCGGAACCCGGGGAACTGTTTTTT.

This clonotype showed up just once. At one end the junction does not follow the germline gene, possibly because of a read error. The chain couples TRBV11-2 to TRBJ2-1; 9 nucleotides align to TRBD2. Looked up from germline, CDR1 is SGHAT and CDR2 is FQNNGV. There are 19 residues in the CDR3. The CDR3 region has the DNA TGTGCCAGCAGCTTAGATCCGGCGAGTAGCGGGAGTTTTTATAGTAAGCAACTCTTC. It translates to CASSLDPASSGSFYSKQLF.

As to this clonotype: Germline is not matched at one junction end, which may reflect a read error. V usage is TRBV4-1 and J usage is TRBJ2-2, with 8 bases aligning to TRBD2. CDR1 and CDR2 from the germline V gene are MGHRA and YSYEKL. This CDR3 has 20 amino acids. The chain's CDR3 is CTSSHIEPARTSSNTGELFF. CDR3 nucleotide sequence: TGCACCAGCAGCCACATAGAGCCCGCTCGGACTAGCTCGAACACCGGGGAGCTGTTTTTT.